This record looks at one TCR beta chain sequence and its context. CDR1 and CDR2 from the germline V gene are KGHDR and SFDVKD. CDR3 length equals 14 residues. V lost 9 bases and J lost 6, with 19 bases in between. This entry belongs to a study of blood T cell repertoires in COVID-19. Overall study context: Nucleic acid was either cDNA or gDNA, and it came from T cells, B-cell-depleted T cells, or PBMCs.

Original methodology: Using reference gene primer amplification, nucleated cell counts were estimated. Clones were read by immunoSEQ multiplex PCR, and TCRdb kept only the in-frame ones, dropping some. The D gene and trimming were derived from the DNA, and the V and J assignments and clone size from that table. The table lists about 110,000 clones, 88% of them singletons. The chain employs TRBV24-1 and TRBJ1-1, with D possibly matching TRBD1 (6 bases). The receptor's source is a human donor in a cohort sampled during active COVID-19. Material: peripheral blood. In nucleotides, the CDR3 is TGTGCCACCGTGAACAGGGTTAAGGTACCTGAAGCTTTCTTT. Its translation is CATVNRVKVPEAFF.